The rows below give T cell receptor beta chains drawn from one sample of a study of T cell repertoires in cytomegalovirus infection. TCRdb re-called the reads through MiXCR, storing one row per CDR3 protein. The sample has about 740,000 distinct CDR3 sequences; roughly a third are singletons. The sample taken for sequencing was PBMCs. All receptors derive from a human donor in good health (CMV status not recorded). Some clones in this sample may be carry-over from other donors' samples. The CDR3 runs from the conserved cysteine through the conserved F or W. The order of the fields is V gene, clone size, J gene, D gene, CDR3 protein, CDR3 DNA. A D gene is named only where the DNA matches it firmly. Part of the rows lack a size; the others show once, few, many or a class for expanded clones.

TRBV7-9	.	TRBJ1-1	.	CDSSSDRLLNTEAFF	TGTGACAGCAGCAGCGACAGACTCTTGAACACTGAAGCGTTCTTT
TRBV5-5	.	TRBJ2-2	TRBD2	CASSPGLAGYTGELFF	TGTGCCAGCAGCCCGGGACTAGCGGGTTACACCGGGGAGCTGTTTTTT
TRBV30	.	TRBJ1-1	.	CAQSRNTEAFF	TGTGCCCAGTCCCGGAACACTGAAGCTTTCTTT
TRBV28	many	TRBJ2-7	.	CASSFESSYEQYF	TGTGCCAGCAGTTTCGAGAGCTCCTACGAGCAGTACTTC
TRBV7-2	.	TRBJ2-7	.	CASPWERITGEQYF	TGTGCCAGCCCCTGGGAGCGGATAACTGGGGAGCAGTACTTC
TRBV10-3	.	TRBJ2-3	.	CAISDLRDTQYF	TGTGCCATCAGTGATCTTAGGGATACGCAGTATTTT
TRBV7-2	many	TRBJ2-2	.	CASSLLGTGELFF	TGTGCCAGCAGCTTACTAGGTACCGGGGAGCTGTTTTTT
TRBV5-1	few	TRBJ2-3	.	CASSLNSPGTADTQYF	TGCGCCAGCAGCTTGAATTCGCCAGGGACGGCAGATACGCAGTATTTT
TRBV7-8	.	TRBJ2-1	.	CDSSSGRDQQFF	TGTGACAGCAGCTCTGGCCGGGACCAGCAGTTCTTC
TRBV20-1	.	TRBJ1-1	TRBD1	CSAPNSGTVKNTEAFF	TGCAGTGCGCCTAACTCCGGGACAGTGAAGAACACTGAAGCTTTCTTT
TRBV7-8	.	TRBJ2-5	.	CAILGGSRGGVETQYF	TGTGCCATCCTTGGCGGGAGCAGGGGGGGAGTAGAGACCCAGTACTTC
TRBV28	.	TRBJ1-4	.	CASSPPEKLFF	TGTGCCAGCAGTCCCCCTGAAAAACTGTTTTTT
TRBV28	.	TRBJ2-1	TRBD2	CASSSRLGTSGRVYNEQFF	TGTGCCAGCTCTAGCCGCCTCGGGACTAGCGGGAGGGTGTACAATGAGCAGTTCTTC
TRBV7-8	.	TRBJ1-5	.	CASSKGWDQPQHF	TGTGCCAGCAGCAAAGGATGGGATCAGCCCCAGCATTTT
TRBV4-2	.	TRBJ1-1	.	CASSHRRGWQNTEAFF	TGTGCCAGCAGCCACCGACGTGGCTGGCAGAACACTGAAGCTTTCTTT
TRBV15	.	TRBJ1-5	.	CATSRDLPGNNQPQHF	TGTGCCACCAGCAGAGATCTTCCAGGGAACAATCAGCCCCAGCATTTT
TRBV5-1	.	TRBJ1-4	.	CASSLAKGGGATNEKLFF	TGCGCCAGCAGCTTGGCCAAAGGCGGGGGTGCAACTAATGAAAAACTGTTTTTT
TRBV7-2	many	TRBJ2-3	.	CASSLGPNTQYF	TGTGCCAGCAGCTTGGGCCCCAATACGCAGTATTTT
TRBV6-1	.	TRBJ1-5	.	CASSDPRGTSNQPQHF	TGTGCCAGCAGTGACCCGAGAGGGACAAGCAATCAGCCCCAGCATTTT
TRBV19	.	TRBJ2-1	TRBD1	CAISKSGTGVSYNEQFF	TGTGCCATTAGTAAATCCGGGACAGGGGTCTCCTACAATGAGCAGTTCTTC
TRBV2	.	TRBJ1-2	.	CASNLTQTGPLYGYTF	TGTGCCAGCAATCTAACCCAAACAGGGCCCCTCTATGGCTACACCTTC
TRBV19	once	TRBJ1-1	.	CASSRNRDTLAGTEAFF	TGTGCCAGTAGTAGGAACCGGGACACCCTGGCGGGCACTGAAGCTTTCTTT
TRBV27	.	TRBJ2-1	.	CDTKRGHYNEQFF	TGTGATACAAAGCGGGGACATTACAATGAGCAGTTCTTC
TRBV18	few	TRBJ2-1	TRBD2	CASSPLGGGAHNEQFF	TGTGCCAGCTCACCACTGGGCGGGGGGGCCCACAATGAGCAGTTCTTC
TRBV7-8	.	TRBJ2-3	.	CASSSTRVSTDTQYF	TGTGCCAGCAGCTCCACACGGGTCTCGACAGATACGCAGTATTTT
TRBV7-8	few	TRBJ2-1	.	CASKDPEGASLNEQFF	TGTGCCAGCAAAGACCCGGAGGGGGCCTCCCTCAATGAGCAGTTCTTC
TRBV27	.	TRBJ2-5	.	CASSAGTHLMYQETQYF	TGTGCCAGCAGCGCCGGGACACACTTGATGTACCAAGAGACCCAGTACTTC
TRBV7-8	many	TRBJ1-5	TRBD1	CASLPGGVNQPQHF	TGTGCCAGCCTCCCAGGGGGGGTAAATCAGCCCCAGCATTTT
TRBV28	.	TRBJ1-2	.	CASLSGGGYGYTF	TGTGCCAGCTTATCTGGGGGGGGCTATGGCTACACCTTC
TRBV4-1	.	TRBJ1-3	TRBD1	CASSLAWGTGRAGNTIYF	TGCGCCAGCAGCCTAGCATGGGGGACAGGGAGGGCTGGAAACACCATATATTTT
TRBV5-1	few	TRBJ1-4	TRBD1	CASSLARQGGNEKLFF	TGCGCCAGCAGCTTGGCCCGACAGGGGGGCAATGAAAAACTGTTTTTT
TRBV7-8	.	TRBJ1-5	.	CASSLGFVGSNQPQHF	TGTGCCAGCAGCTTGGGGTTTGTGGGCAGCAATCAGCCCCAGCATTTT
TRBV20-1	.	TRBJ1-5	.	CSARDPSGGQPQHF	TGCAGTGCTAGAGATCCCTCAGGCGGTCAGCCCCAGCATTTT
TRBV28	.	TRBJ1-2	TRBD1	CASSSGQRYGYTF	TGTGCCAGCAGTTCGGGACAGCGCTATGGCTACACCTTC
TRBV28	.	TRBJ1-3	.	CASSLLRAGNTIYF	TGTGCCAGCAGTTTATTGAGGGCTGGAAACACCATATATTTT
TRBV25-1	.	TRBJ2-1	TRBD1	CASSPPTGGRSYNEQFF	TGTGCCAGCAGTCCCCCGACAGGGGGACGTTCCTACAATGAGCAGTTCTTC
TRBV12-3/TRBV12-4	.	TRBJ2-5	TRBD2	CASTHGGETQYF	TGTGCCAGCACCCACGGGGGGGAGACCCAGTACTTC
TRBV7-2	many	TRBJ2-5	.	CASSFVPDPKETQYF	TGTGCCAGCAGCTTCGTGCCCGATCCTAAAGAGACCCAGTACTTC
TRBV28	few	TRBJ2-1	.	CASNVGWNEQFF	TGTGCCAGTAACGTGGGCTGGAATGAGCAGTTCTTC
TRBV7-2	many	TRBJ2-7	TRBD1	CASSPYTGETYEQYF	TGTGCCAGCAGCCCCTACACAGGGGAGACCTACGAGCAGTACTTC
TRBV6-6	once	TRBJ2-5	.	CASSYSFHQETQYF	TGTGCCAGCAGTTACTCGTTCCATCAAGAGACCCAGTACTTC
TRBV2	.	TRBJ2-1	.	CASIPTGLGQFF	TGTGCCAGCATTCCTACAGGGTTGGGGCAGTTCTTC
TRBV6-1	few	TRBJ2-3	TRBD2	CASRQLAGADTQYF	TGTGCCAGCCGCCAACTAGCGGGAGCAGATACGCAGTATTTT
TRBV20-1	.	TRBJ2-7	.	CSAFGLHYEQYF	TGCAGTGCCTTTGGACTACACTACGAGCAGTACTTC
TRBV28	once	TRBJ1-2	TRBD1	CASSSPGTVGDGYTF	TGTGCCAGCAGTTCGCCCGGGACAGTCGGTGATGGCTACACCTTC
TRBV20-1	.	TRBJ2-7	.	CSASSPPGLNQGEQYF	TGCAGTGCTAGTTCACCCCCAGGGTTAAATCAGGGCGAGCAGTACTTC
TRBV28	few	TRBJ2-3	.	CASSFGQYTQYF	TGTGCCAGCAGTTTCGGGCAATATACGCAGTATTTT
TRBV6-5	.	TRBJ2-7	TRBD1	CASTRGGTGVDEQYF	TGTGCCAGCACTCGAGGAGGGACAGGGGTCGACGAGCAGTACTTC
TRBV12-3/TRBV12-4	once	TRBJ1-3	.	CASSLGTDYSGNTIYF	TGTGCCAGCAGTTTAGGGACGGACTATTCTGGAAACACCATATATTTT
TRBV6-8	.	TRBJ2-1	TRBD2	CASSTGRAYNEQFF	TGTGCCAGCAGTACCGGGAGGGCCTACAATGAGCAGTTCTTC
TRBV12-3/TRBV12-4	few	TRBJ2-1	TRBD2	CASSFGGSSNEQFF	TGTGCCAGCAGTTTTGGCGGGAGTAGCAATGAGCAGTTCTTC
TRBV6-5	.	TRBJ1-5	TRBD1	CASSYGTANQPQHF	TGTGCCAGCAGTTACGGGACAGCAAATCAGCCCCAGCATTTT
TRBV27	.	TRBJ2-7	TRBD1	CASSAGQGRYEQYF	TGTGCCAGCAGCGCGGGACAGGGACGGTACGAGCAGTACTTC
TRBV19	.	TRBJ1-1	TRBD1	CASSNRGYTEAFF	TGTGCCAGTAGTAACAGGGGGTACACTGAAGCTTTCTTT
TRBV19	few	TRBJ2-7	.	CASSMTGRGYEQYF	TGTGCCAGTAGTATGACGGGGCGCGGGTACGAGCAGTACTTC
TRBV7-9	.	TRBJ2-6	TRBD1	CSISLPQGAGSNVLPF	TGTTCCATCAGCTTACCGCAGGGGGCTGGGTCCAACGTCCTGCCTTTC
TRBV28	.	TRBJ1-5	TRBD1	CASSLGGTGRNQPQHF	TGTGCCAGCAGTTTAGGGGGGACAGGGAGGAATCAGCCCCAGCATTTT